Shown below are 30 T cell receptor beta chains from a single sample sequenced in a study of T cells in Graves' hyperthyroidism and ophthalmopathy. Amplification of TCR beta CDR3 regions used RNA as the template. A first-round RT-PCR of the TCR CDR3 used the HTBI primer set. TCRdb fed the multiplex PCR reads into MiXCR, producing one record per CDR3 protein. Of 250,000 to 300,000 distinct CDR3 sequences in the sample, 13% were seen once. Sequenced input: blood. These receptors were obtained from a woman in her thirties with Graves' hyperthyroidism that later progressed to Graves' ophthalmopathy.

There are many counts of this clonotype. The chain couples TRBV5-5 to TRBJ1-2; TRBD1 might be the D (6 bases). The CDR3 runs to 17 residues. Per germline, CDR1 SGHKS and CDR2 YYEKEE (reference sequence). V was pared by 4 bases and J by 0 bases, with 19 bases between. The CDR3 sequence: CASSESLWGAPNYGYTF. The CDR3 region has the DNA TGTGCCAGCAGCGAGTCTCTTTGGGGGGCACCTAACTATGGCTACACCTTC.

This clonotype was seen just once. This chain joins TRBV7-2 and TRBJ2-5; tentative D call: TRBD2 (5 bases). Germline CDR1 is SGHTA and CDR2 is FQGNSA. V was shortened by 3 bases and J by 7 bases, with 18 bases between the two germline ends. The CDR3 is 15 amino acids. DNA of the CDR3: TGTGCCAGCAGCTTTAGGTGGGAGCGCGCAGGGACCCAGTACTTC. It specifies CASSFRWERAGTQYF.

In this sample, this clonotype turned up many times. The gene calls are TRBV18 and TRBJ2-1; TRBD2 matches 9 bases. V shed 4 bases, J shed 2 bases, and the junction held 3 bases outside the gene matches. The CDR3 spans 15 residues. Germline lookup yields CDR1 KGHSH and CDR2 LQKENI. CDR3 region: CASSLLAGPYNEQFF. In DNA, the CDR3 is TGTGCCAGCTCACTCCTAGCGGGACCCTACAATGAGCAGTTCTTC.

This clonotype was seen more than once but under ten times. V and J are TRBV9 and TRBJ2-1; D is uncertain. Germline V gene sequence: CDR1 SGDLS, CDR2 YYNGEE. Trimming stripped 0 bases from V and 8 bases from J, with 9 bases between. The CDR3 has 13 residues. The CDR3 sequence: CASSVVTHYEQFF. The CDR3 nucleotides read TGTGCCAGCAGCGTAGTGACTCATTATGAGCAGTTCTTC.

This clonotype was recorded at least ten times. In DNA, the CDR3 is TGTGCCAGCAGCCTTATCCTAGCGTACAGCACAGATACGCAGTATTTT. It encodes CASSLILAYSTDTQYF. The genes are TRBV12-3 or TRBV12-4 and TRBJ2-3, with a weak D call TRBD2 (6 bases). The CDR3 spans 16 residues. Trimming left V 6 bases short and J 0 bases short, with 16 bases between.

This clonotype has a count of ten or more. The gene calls are TRBV7-6 and TRBJ2-5, with 12 bases aligning to TRBD1. The CDR3 totals 17 residues. The J segment lost 3 bases and the V segment lost 1 base, leaving 6 bases of the junction unmatched. Germline CDR1 SGHVS, CDR2 FNYEAQ. CDR3 DNA sequence: TGTGCCAGCAGCTTAGGGAGGGGGACAGGGGGCGAAGAGACCCAGTACTTC. It is translated as CASSLGRGTGGEETQYF.

The sample holds many counts of this clonotype. The chain couples TRBV6-1 to TRBJ2-3; no definite D call. In germline, CDR1 is MNHNS, CDR2 SASEGT. The ends were cut back, 2 bases at V and 0 bases at J, with 3 bases in the middle. CDR3 size: 13 residues. The CDR3 DNA reads as TGTGCCAGCAGTGAAATCAGCACAGATACGCAGTATTTT. Protein product: CASSEISTDTQYF.

The genes are TRBV20-1 and TRBJ1-2; a weak D match, TRBD1 (5 bases). Trimming shortened V by 2 bases and J by 5 bases, and 21 bases separated the two germline ends. From germline, CDR1 is DFQATT and CDR2 SNEGSKA (reference sequence). CDR3 size: 16 residues. CDR3 region: CSARSLTQDVEYGYTF. The CDR3 region has the DNA TGCAGTGCTAGATCTCTGACACAGGACGTTGAATATGGCTACACCTTC.

This clonotype has at least ten counts. The gene calls are TRBV29-1 and TRBJ2-3; tentative D call: TRBD2 (6 bases). V shed 7 bases and J shed 7 bases, with 15 bases lying between them. The CDR3 is 12 residues long. Germline values: CDR1 SQVTM, CDR2 ANQGSEA. The CDR3: CSARDSLNTQYF. The CDR3 DNA is TGCAGCGCTCGGGACTCACTTAATACGCAGTATTTT.

This clonotype has at least ten counts. The rearrangement links TRBV2 to TRBJ2-1; the match to TRBD1 covers 9 bases. The trim removed 5 bases at V and 4 bases at J, leaving 9 bases unmatched. The V gene's germline CDR1 is SNHLY and CDR2 FYNNEI. This CDR3 has 16 residues. This chain's CDR3 is CASSLPGQGPYNEQFF. In nucleotides, the CDR3 is TGTGCCAGCAGTCTTCCGGGACAGGGCCCTTACAATGAGCAGTTCTTC.

This clonotype appeared a few times. The V call is TRBV6-2 or TRBV6-3, the J call TRBJ2-7; D is ambiguous. Germline lookup yields CDR1 MNHEY and CDR2 SVGEGT. Trimming pared 2 bases from V and 3 bases from J, leaving 11 bases between. This CDR3 is 14 amino acids long. DNA of the CDR3: TGTGCCAGCAGTTACCCCGACACCCTCTACGAGCAGTACTTC. This sequence encodes CASSYPDTLYEQYF.

The V call is TRBV9, the J call TRBJ1-2; 8 bases match TRBD1. The CDR3 extends over 15 amino acids. V trimming: 0 bases; J trimming: 7 bases; junction bases outside the gene matches: 8. Germline-derived CDR1 and CDR2 are SGDLS and YYNGEE. The CDR3 sequence: CASSVVDRGIGGYTF. CDR3 in DNA: TGTGCCAGCAGCGTAGTTGACAGGGGAATAGGTGGCTACACCTTC.

This clonotype was found many times. The chain joins TRBV7-2 to TRBJ1-2; 10 bases align to TRBD1. The CDR3 totals 16 residues. CDR1 and CDR2 from the germline V gene are SGHTA and FQGNSA. V was pared by 5 bases and J by 8 bases, with 14 bases of the junction left unmatched. In DNA, the CDR3 is TGTGCCAGCAGCCCAGGCCTATGGGGGACAGGGGTCGGCTACACCTTC. Translation gives CASSPGLWGTGVGYTF.

This clonotype has just one count. J is TRBJ1-5 and V is TRBV12-3 or TRBV12-4, with TRBD1 identical over 9 bases. V trimming: 5 bases; J trimming: 6 bases; junction bases outside the gene matches: 8. The CDR3 covers 15 residues. The CDR3 loop reads CASSPGQGSGQPQHF. The CDR3 coding sequence is TGTGCCAGCAGTCCGGGACAGGGATCAGGTCAGCCCCAGCATTTT.

Ten or more counts support this clonotype. The V gene is TRBV30, the J gene TRBJ1-2; D remains ambiguous. In germline, CDR1 is GTSNPN, CDR2 SVGIG (reference sequence). There are 13 residues in the CDR3. V shed 5 bases and J shed 5 bases, with 15 bases lying between them. CDR3 region: CAWARALGYGYTF. Here the CDR3 DNA reads TGTGCCTGGGCTCGGGCCTTAGGGTATGGCTACACCTTC.

This clonotype appeared many times. V is TRBV10-3 and J is TRBJ2-7, with 7 bases fitting TRBD1. Germline CDR1 is ENHRY and CDR2 is SYGVKD. The CDR3 is made up of 13 amino acids. Trimming cost V 8 bases and J 3 bases; bases outside gene matches: 7. The CDR3 coding sequence is TGTGCCATCTCCTTTGGGACAGACTACGAGCAGTACTTC. Its translation is CAISFGTDYEQYF.

The sample holds many counts of this clonotype. This chain's CDR3 is CASSIKEPTNTEAFF. The CDR3 bases are TGTGCCAGTAGTATAAAGGAACCCACGAACACTGAAGCTTTCTTT. The chain joins TRBV19 to TRBJ1-1, with unresolved D. Trimming removed 2 bases from V and 1 base from J, with 11 bases in between. In germline, CDR1 is LNHDA, CDR2 SQIVND (reference sequence). The CDR3 covers 15 residues.

This clonotype has ten or more counts. The rearrangement uses TRBV28 and TRBJ2-2; no reliable D call. The germline gives CDR1 MDHEN, CDR2 SYDVKM. The CDR3 length is 13 residues. The ends were cut back, 5 bases at V and 1 base at J, with 5 bases in the middle. CDR3 residues: CASSKVNTGELFF. CDR3 coding DNA: TGTGCCAGCAGTAAGGTGAACACCGGGGAGCTGTTTTTT.

At least ten counts were recorded for this clonotype. The chain couples TRBV20-1 to TRBJ2-2; D ambiguous. Germline CDR1 DFQATT, CDR2 SNEGSKA (reference sequence). The V end was cut by 1 base, the J end by 1 base, with 4 bases between. This CDR3 contains 13 residues. The CDR3 coding sequence is TGCAGTGCTAGAGGGGGGAACACCGGGGAGCTGTTTTTT. Translation gives CSARGGNTGELFF.

Ten or more counts support this clonotype. The rearrangement uses TRBV29-1 and TRBJ2-5; D is ambiguous. The germline V and J ends were trimmed by 4 bases and 5 bases, with 14 bases remaining between them. CDR3 length: 13 residues. The germline V gene has CDR1 SQVTM and CDR2 ANQGSEA. Here the CDR3 DNA reads TGCAGCGTTGTGGCCGGGCCCCGGGAGACCCAGTACTTC. Its protein is CSVVAGPRETQYF. The full variable domain, its missing parts supplied by reference TRBV29-1 and TRBJ2-5, is SAVISQKPSRDICQRGTSLTIQCQVDSQVTMMFWYRQQPGQSLTLIATANQGSEATYESGFVIDKFPISRPNLTFSTLTVSNMSPEDSSIYLCSVVAGPRETQYFGPGTRLLVL.

This clonotype was counted ten times or more. The chain couples TRBV6-6 to TRBJ2-3, with D tentatively TRBD2 (5 bases). The CDR3 extends over 18 amino acids. Germline loops: CDR1 MNHNY, CDR2 SVGAGI (reference sequence). With 0 bases removed from V and 4 bases from J, the gap between germline ends came to 20 bases. The DNA for the CDR3 is TGTGCCAGCAGTTACTCGGGTAGTAGCCCCCCGGAGGCAGATACGCAGTATTTT. The encoded protein is CASSYSGSSPPEADTQYF.

The chain joins TRBV28 to TRBJ2-2; D is perhaps TRBD1 (6 bases). Germline values: CDR1 MDHEN, CDR2 SYDVKM. This CDR3 comprises 14 residues. The V and J ends lost 5 bases and 2 bases respectively, with 9 bases between them. This chain's CDR3 is CASSADRNTGELFF. The CDR3, as DNA: TGTGCCAGCAGTGCGGACAGAAACACCGGGGAGCTGTTTTTT.

Ten or more counts support this clonotype. This chain links TRBV20-1 with TRBJ2-1; TRBD1 matches at 7 bases. V lost 3 bases to trimming and J lost 7 bases; unmatched junction nucleotides: 21. Per germline, CDR1 DFQATT and CDR2 SNEGSKA (reference sequence). CDR3 length: 18 amino acids. The CDR3 region has the DNA TGCAGTGCTAGGGGTAGGGGGCGAGGACGGCATGGCGAAAATGAGCAGTTCTTC. It is translated as CSARGRGRGRHGENEQFF.

The V and J genes are TRBV7-3 and TRBJ2-1, with 9 bases that match TRBD1. The ends lost 4 bases at V and 8 bases at J; junction bases unmatched: 9. CDR3 length equals 15 residues. The germline CDR1 and CDR2 sequences are SGHTA and FQGTGA. CDR3 loop: CASSSPDRGMDEQFF. The CDR3 DNA reads as TGTGCCAGCAGCTCGCCCGACAGGGGGATGGATGAGCAGTTCTTC.

This clonotype was observed many times. V and J are TRBV2 and TRBJ1-2; D may be TRBD1 (5 bases). With 3 bases removed from V and 8 bases from J, the gap between germline ends came to 16 bases. CDR3 size: 14 residues. The V gene's germline CDR1 is SNHLY and CDR2 FYNNEI. CDR3 nucleotides: TGTGCCAGCAGTGATTCAGGGCCCCTTGGCGGCTACACCTTC. This sequence encodes CASSDSGPLGGYTF.

This clonotype came up many times. This chain uses TRBV7-6 with TRBJ2-7, with 7 positions matching TRBD1. Unmatched junction bases numbered 8, after V lost 0 bases and J lost 3 bases. The germline V gene encodes CDR1 SGHVS and CDR2 FNYEAQ. CDR3 length: 16 residues. This CDR3 is CASSLAQEGGSYEQYF. CDR3 bases: TGTGCCAGCAGCTTAGCGCAAGAAGGGGGCAGCTACGAGCAGTACTTC.

At least ten counts were recorded for this clonotype. This chain joins TRBV7-2 and TRBJ2-3; D is unclear. Germline V CDR1 and CDR2: SGHTA, FQGNSA. There are 14 residues in the CDR3. Between the trimmed V and J ends, which lost 5 bases and 0 bases, there was a span of 9 bases. The chain's CDR3 is CASSAVTSTDTQYF. The CDR3 coding sequence is TGTGCCAGCAGCGCTGTGACTAGCACAGATACGCAGTATTTT.

This sequence joins TRBV29-1 and TRBJ2-5; D may correspond to TRBD1 or TRBD2 (6 bases each). Germline CDR1 and CDR2: SQVTM and ANQGSEA. The CDR3 has 11 amino acids. The V and J ends lost 8 bases and 3 bases respectively, with 10 bases between them. The CDR3 DNA follows: TGCAGCTCGAGGGGGGAAGAGACCCAGTACTTC. Protein: CSSRGEETQYF.

For this clonotype: One junction end does not reproduce the germline sequence, and a read error may be involved. The genes are TRBV2 and TRBJ2-1, with 8 bases identical to TRBD2. The CDR3 loop spans 17 amino acids. CDR1 and CDR2 (germline): SNHLY, FYNNEI. This chain's CDR3 is CASSQLDLFLAGNEQFF. The CDR3 nucleotides are TGCGCCAGCAGCCAACTCGACCTTTTCTTAGCGGGAAATGAGCAGTTCTTC.

The chain recombines TRBV7-9 with TRBJ2-1; perhaps TRBD1 as D (5 bases). CDR1 and CDR2 (germline): SEHNR, FQNEAQ (reference sequence). The ends were cut back, 4 bases at V and 0 bases at J, with 16 bases in the middle. The length of the CDR3 is 17 residues. The CDR3 DNA sequence: TGTGCCAGCAGCTCGAGTTACACAGACAGCTCCTACAATGAGCAGTTCTTC. This gives the protein CASSSSYTDSSYNEQFF. Supplemented by reference TRBV7-9 and TRBJ2-1, the full variable domain reads DTGVSQNPRHKITKRGQNVTFRCDPISEHNRLYWYRQTLGQGPEFLTYFQNEAQLEKSRLLSDRFSAERPKGSFSTLEIQRTEQGDSAMYLCASSSSYTDSSYNEQFFGPGTRLTVL.